This TCR beta chain was obtained from a study of blood T cell repertoires in COVID-19. Study-level background: Donors in the United States, Italy and Spain gave samples during acute or convalescent COVID-19.

Trimming took 0 bases from V and 5 from J, leaving 17 bases between them. CDR1 and CDR2 from the germline V gene are SGHNT and YYREEE (reference sequence). The length of the CDR3 is 16 residues. In the authors' methods: Amplification of reference gene primers provided the estimated nucleated cell counts. Produced via immunoSEQ multiplex PCR; TCRdb's table is partial and in-frame only. V, J and clone size are taken as reported in that table, and D and trimming were inferred from the DNA itself. Here the sample spans 370,000 or so clones, approximately 77% being singletons. What was sequenced was peripheral blood. This TCR came from a human donor with acute or convalescent COVID-19. The donor label of this sample is uncertain. The chain is built from TRBV5-4 and TRBJ2-5; possible D gene TRBD2, 5 bases. The CDR3 is CASSLEVARGRETQYF. The CDR3 nucleotides are TGTGCCAGCAGCTTGGAGGTGGCTAGAGGGCGGGAGACCCAGTACTTC. Complete variable domain (other parts from reference TRBV5-4 and TRBJ2-5): ETGVTQSPTHLIKTRGQQVTLRCSSQSGHNTVSWYQQALGQGPQFIFQYYREEENGRGNFPPRFSGLQFPNYSSELNVNALELDDSALYLCASSLEVARGRETQYFGPGTRLLVL.